The 16 T cell receptor beta chains given below trace back to one sample, sequenced in a study of T-cell reconstitution after alpha-beta-depleted transplantation in children. Unique molecular identifiers featured in how the TCRbeta library was prepared. MiXCR, applied by TCRdb to the PCR reads, yields one record per CDR3 protein. This repertoire shows about 500,000 distinct CDR3 sequences, 9.5% to 12% found once; its top ten account for 12% to 15%. The sample here was PBMCs, mostly from graft donor cells, taken 180 days after TCRalphabeta/CD19-depleted stem cell transplant. The receptor source for this set is a female patient aged 2-10 years who had a stem cell transplant for aplastic anemia, so the T cells may come from the graft donor.

The rearrangement uses TRBV11-2 and TRBJ2-4; a possible D gene is TRBD2 (5 bases). V was cut by 7 bases and J by 7 bases, with 8 bases left in between. CDR1 is SGHAT, CDR2 FQNNGV, per germline. This CDR3 contains 11 residues. The CDR3 DNA follows: TGTGCCAGCAAGACGGGGAACATTCAGTACTTC. Residues: CASKTGNIQYF.

This clonotype has more than one count but fewer than ten. The CDR3 DNA reads as TGTGCCAGCAGTTTATATAGCGGGACGAGCACAGATACGCAGTATTTT. As protein: CASSLYSGTSTDTQYF. This chain joins TRBV28 and TRBJ2-3, with TRBD2 matching 8 bases. The CDR3 is 16 amino acids. The V gene's germline CDR1 is MDHEN and CDR2 SYDVKM. V lost 1 base and J lost 0; bases outside the gene matches: 3.

In its sample, this clonotype was seen a few times. The rearrangement joins TRBV18 to TRBJ2-3; TRBD2 matches 8 bases. Trimming removed 4 bases from V and 2 bases from J; junction bases left unmatched: 8. The CDR3 spans 16 residues. Germline CDR1 KGHSH, CDR2 LQKENI. CDR3 sequence reads: CASSLYSGSATDTQYF. CDR3 coding DNA: TGTGCCAGCTCACTCTACAGCGGGAGCGCCACAGATACGCAGTATTTT. The complete variable domain, with remaining parts taken from reference TRBV18 and TRBJ2-3, reads NAGVMQNPRHLVRRRGQEARLRCSPMKGHSHVYWYRQLPEEGLKFMVYLQKENIIDESGMPKERFSAEFPKEGPSILRIQQVVRGDSAAYFCASSLYSGSATDTQYFGPGTRLTVL.

The chain joins TRBV29-1 to TRBJ1-1, with D possibly matching TRBD1 (6 bases). V lost 6 bases and J 1 base, leaving 21 bases between the germline ends. CDR1 and CDR2 from the germline V gene are SQVTM and ANQGSEA. CDR3 size: 16 residues. DNA of the CDR3: TGCAGCGTGGGGCCCATACGAGGGACATGGAACACTGAAGCTTTCTTT. It specifies CSVGPIRGTWNTEAFF.

The sample holds a few counts of this clonotype. The gene calls are TRBV7-6 and TRBJ1-1; tentative D call: TRBD1 (6 bases). Looked up from germline, CDR1 is SGHVS and CDR2 is FNYEAQ. The CDR3 runs to 16 residues. Trimming left V 1 base short and J 1 base short, with 13 bases between. Written as DNA, the CDR3 is TGTGCCAGCAGCTTAGGGACAGTAGATTCGAACACTGAAGCTTTCTTT. Amino acids: CASSLGTVDSNTEAFF. Supplemented by reference TRBV7-6 and TRBJ1-1, the full variable domain reads GAGVSQSPRYKVTKRGQDVALRCDPISGHVSLYWYRQALGQGPEFLTYFNYEAQQDKSGLPNDRFSAERPEGSISTLTIQRTEQRDSAMYRCASSLGTVDSNTEAFFGQGTRLTVV.

This clonotype has a count of ten or more. The gene calls are TRBV20-1 and TRBJ2-2; D is ambiguous. V lost 0 bases to trimming and J lost 4 bases, with 12 bases between them. The CDR3 is made up of 15 amino acids. Per germline, CDR1 DFQATT and CDR2 SNEGSKA (reference sequence). The DNA of the CDR3 is TGCAGTGCTAGAGATGGTTCAGCGAGCACCGGGGAGCTGTTTTTT. It is translated as CSARDGSASTGELFF.

Points on this clonotype: Germline is not matched at one junction end, which may reflect a read error. V and J are TRBV7-2 and TRBJ2-4; TRBD1 agrees at 7 bases. This CDR3 has 11 amino acids. CDR1 SGHTA and CDR2 FQGNSA come from the germline V gene. CDR3 amino acids: CASRASGQAHF. CDR3 in DNA: TGTGCCAGCAGGGCGTCCGGACAGGCGCACTTC.

In its sample, this clonotype was seen a few times. The chain couples TRBV29-1 to TRBJ2-3; TRBD2 aligns across 12 bases. Germline V gene data show CDR1 as SQVTM and CDR2 as ANQGSEA. With 6 bases clipped from V and 0 bases from J, the junction kept 4 bases outside the gene matches. This CDR3 comprises 15 residues. The CDR3 DNA sequence: TGCAGCGTAACACTAGCGGGGGGAAGCACAGATACGCAGTATTTT. It encodes CSVTLAGGSTDTQYF.

This clonotype was counted between two and nine times. V and J are TRBV29-1 and TRBJ2-1; D not certain. The CDR3 has 14 amino acids. Trimming left V 3 bases short and J 0 bases short, with 9 bases between. Germline CDR1 reads SQVTM; CDR2 reads ANQGSEA. CDR3: CSVEVYRSYNEQFF. The DNA for the CDR3 is TGCAGCGTTGAGGTTTATCGCTCCTACAATGAGCAGTTCTTC.

Only a few counts were recorded for this clonotype. V is TRBV4-3 and J is TRBJ1-2; TRBD1 agrees at 9 bases. The CDR3 consists of 16 residues. The V gene end was trimmed by 3 bases and the J gene end by 5 bases; junction bases not matched to a gene: 10. The germline V gene has CDR1 LGHNA and CDR2 YSLEER. This chain's CDR3 is CASSQGQGGFGYGYTF. CDR3 DNA sequence: TGCGCCAGCAGCCAGGGACAGGGAGGTTTTGGGTATGGCTACACCTTC.

This clonotype was seen many times. The chain combines TRBV29-1 with TRBJ2-2; D is unresolved. CDR3 length: 14 residues. Germline CDR1 and CDR2: SQVTM and ANQGSEA. Trimming took 0 bases from V and 4 from J, leaving 9 bases between them. CDR3 amino acids: CSVEDATITGELFF. For the CDR3, the DNA is TGCAGCGTTGAAGATGCTACCATCACCGGGGAGCTGTTTTTT.

This clonotype was seen a few times. The genes are TRBV12-3 or TRBV12-4 and TRBJ2-2, with 9 bases identical to TRBD2. The CDR3 totals 15 residues. V gave up 6 bases and J gave up 1 base; unmatched junction bases: 3. CDR3 sequence: CASSRAGGNTGELFF. The CDR3, as DNA: TGTGCCAGCAGCCGAGCGGGAGGGAACACCGGGGAGCTGTTTTTT.

This chain uses TRBV20-1 with TRBJ2-5; no clear D gene. Germline V lookup: CDR1 DFQATT, CDR2 SNEGSKA (reference sequence). V was cut by 7 bases and J by 1 base, with 10 bases left in between. The CDR3 contains 12 residues. CDR3 amino acids: CSVETTQETQYF. CDR3 DNA sequence: TGCAGTGTAGAAACTACCCAAGAGACCCAGTACTTC.

Regarding this clonotype: Its ends do not fully match the called genes, so a read error is possible. This rearrangement joins TRBV4-1 to TRBJ2-3; D unresolved. This CDR3 contains 13 residues. CDR1 and CDR2 from the germline V gene are MGHRA and YSYEKL. DNA for the CDR3: TGCGCCATCAGCCCCAGGATCACAGATACGCAGTATTTT. Its translation: CAISPRITDTQYF.

Many counts were recorded for this clonotype. V and J are TRBV15 and TRBJ2-5; perhaps TRBD2 as D (5 bases). The germline V gene encodes CDR1 LNHNV and CDR2 YYDKDF (reference sequence). V was shortened by 2 bases and J by 5 bases, with 15 bases between the two germline ends. The CDR3 covers 15 residues. The CDR3 spells CATSRPGGREETQYF. The DNA of the CDR3 is TGTGCCACCAGCAGACCAGGAGGTAGGGAGGAGACCCAGTACTTC.

A few counts support this clonotype. The chain combines TRBV11-2 with TRBJ2-3; 10 bases are shared with TRBD2. Per germline, CDR1 SGHAT and CDR2 FQNNGV. The ends lost 5 bases at V and 3 bases at J; junction bases unmatched: 17. This CDR3 is 19 amino acids long. CDR3 in DNA: TGTGCCAGCAGCCTCGGAGGGCAGCGGGAGGGCCTCAGGACAGATACGCAGTATTTT. This gives the protein CASSLGGQREGLRTDTQYF.